This T cell receptor beta chain was recovered during a study of T cell repertoires in cytomegalovirus infection. Points on this clonotype: As yet, its antigen is unknown.

Per the germline V gene, CDR1 is SGHKS and CDR2 is YYEKEE (reference sequence). V trimming: 1 base; J trimming: 3 bases; junction bases outside the gene matches: 2. CDR3 length: 14 amino acids. TCRdb fed the reads into MiXCR, producing one record per CDR3 protein. This table holds roughly 990,000 distinct CDR3 sequences, roughly 30% found once. The TCR comes from a human donor in good health (CMV status not recorded). Some clones in this sample may be carry-over from other donors' samples. The chain combines TRBV5-5 with TRBJ2-7; TRBD1 matches at 9 bases. Sample: cultured CD8+ T cells from PBMCs, taken from culture after CMV antigen stimulation. CDR3: CASSLRTGDYEQYF. The CDR3, as DNA: TGTGCCAGCAGCTTGCGGACAGGGGACTACGAGCAGTACTTC.